The 23 T cell receptor beta chains below all came from one sample that was sequenced in a study of T-cell memory formation after mild COVID-19. MiXCR, run by TCRdb on the 5' RACE reads, gives a single entry per CDR3 protein. The repertoire holds about 310,000 distinct CDR3 sequences, with approximately 16% as singletons. The specimen was PBMCs or a T cell subset sorted from them (not recorded which). These receptor sequences come from a man between 18 and 29 years old who had mild COVID-19 (a few samples of this study predate the infection). Cell type and time point are not known.

CDR3: CASSQDRLAGAEQFF. In DNA, the CDR3 is TGTGCCAGCAGCCAAGATAGGCTAGCGGGAGCTGAGCAGTTCTTC. The V and J genes are TRBV3-1 and TRBJ2-1; 10 nucleotides align to TRBD2. The CDR3 length is 15 residues. Germline CDR1 reads LGHDT; CDR2 reads YNNKEL (reference sequence). V lost 0 bases and J lost 9; bases outside the gene matches: 5.

The chain uses TRBV7-3 and TRBJ2-1; no reliable D call. V lost 4 bases to trimming and J lost 9 bases, with 10 bases between them. Germline assignment: CDR1 SGHTA and CDR2 FQGTGA. The CDR3 is 12 residues long. The CDR3 region has the DNA TGTGCCAGCAGCTGGCCCGAAGGTGAGCAGTTCTTC. Translation: CASSWPEGEQFF.

This chain links TRBV4-1 with TRBJ2-3, with 11 bases lining up with TRBD1. Germline V gene sequence: CDR1 MGHRA, CDR2 YSYEKL. The CDR3 loop spans 17 amino acids. Trimming took 4 bases from V and 5 from J; bases not matched to a gene: 11. The CDR3 loop reads CASSLTFLDRGQDTQYF. The CDR3 bases are TGCGCCAGCAGCCTTACTTTCTTGGACAGGGGGCAAGATACGCAGTATTTT.

This chain uses TRBV5-8 with TRBJ2-5; perhaps TRBD1 as D (6 bases). Trimming took off 6 bases at V and 3 bases at J, with 18 bases between the two ends. This CDR3 spans 15 amino acids. CDR1 SGHTS and CDR2 YDEGEE come from the germline V gene. CDR3 protein: CASTRAQGTEETQYF. DNA for the CDR3: TGTGCCAGCACCCGAGCCCAGGGGACGGAAGAGACCCAGTACTTC.

This rearrangement joins TRBV6-5 to TRBJ1-1, with D hard to call. The V end lost 4 bases, the J end lost 1 base, and 10 bases lay between the germline ends. Germline CDR1 and CDR2: MNHEY and SVGAGI. CDR3 size: 14 residues. This CDR3 reads CASSSPPTNTEAFF. CDR3 sequence (DNA): TGTGCCAGCAGTTCTCCTCCAACGAACACTGAAGCTTTCTTT.

The chain links TRBV5-6 to TRBJ1-2, with D possibly TRBD1 on 6 matching bases. The V end was cut by 2 bases, the J end by 6 bases, with 11 bases between. CDR3 length: 13 amino acids. Germline V CDR1 and CDR2: SGHDT, YYEEEE. The CDR3: CASSLGRGDGYTF. Here the CDR3 DNA reads TGTGCCAGCAGCTTAGGCAGGGGAGATGGCTACACCTTC.

The chain carries TRBV10-3 and TRBJ2-7, with TRBD1 matching 7 bases. The CDR3 is 15 residues long. Germline CDR1 reads ENHRY; CDR2 reads SYGVKD. Germline trimming cut 4 bases from V and 2 bases from J; bases unmatched to any gene: 8. The CDR3 protein is CAISGRLGQAYEQYF. In DNA, the CDR3 is TGTGCCATCAGTGGGCGCCTTGGACAGGCCTACGAGCAGTACTTC.

This clonotype was counted only a few times. The chain employs TRBV5-5 and TRBJ2-6; no firm D call. The CDR3 loop spans 17 amino acids. From germline, CDR1 is SGHKS and CDR2 YYEKEE (reference sequence). Trimming left V 2 bases short and J 1 base short, with 13 bases between. The CDR3 loop is CASSLTPTASGANVLTF. CDR3 in DNA: TGTGCCAGCAGCTTAACCCCAACTGCGTCTGGGGCCAACGTCCTGACTTTC.

The chain is built from TRBV5-1 and TRBJ2-5; 10 bases match TRBD1. The CDR3 runs to 14 residues. CDR1 and CDR2 from the germline V gene are SGHRS and YFSETQ. After removal of 4 bases from V and 5 bases from J, the junction contained 5 bases not matched to a gene. CDR3: CASSRQGARETQYF. The CDR3 DNA reads TGCGCCAGCAGCCGACAGGGGGCGCGGGAGACCCAGTACTTC.

V and J are TRBV6-5 and TRBJ2-7; possibly TRBD1 for D (6 bases). Trimming stripped 2 bases from V and 3 bases from J, with 8 bases between. The CDR3 totals 13 residues. The germline gives CDR1 MNHEY, CDR2 SVGAGI. The chain's CDR3 is CASSYKGVYEQYF. The CDR3, as DNA: TGTGCCAGCAGTTACAAGGGGGTCTACGAGCAGTACTTC.

The rearrangement joins TRBV7-9 to TRBJ2-3, with 9 bases identical to TRBD1. The germline V gene encodes CDR1 SEHNR and CDR2 FQNEAQ (reference sequence). V gave up 5 bases and J gave up 6 bases; unmatched junction bases: 12. The CDR3 length is 16 residues. The CDR3 DNA reads TGTGCCAGCAGCCCCCGGACAGGGGCCCTTAAGGATACGCAGTATTTT. Its translation is CASSPRTGALKDTQYF. Combining the CDR3 with reference TRBV7-9 and TRBJ2-3 gives the whole variable domain DTGVSQNPRHKITKRGQNVTFRCDPISEHNRLYWYRQTLGQGPEFLTYFQNEAQLEKSRLLSDRFSAERPKGSFSTLEIQRTEQGDSAMYLCASSPRTGALKDTQYFGPGTRLTVL.

This clonotype was counted ten times or more. This chain connects TRBV18 to TRBJ1-1; D not resolved. This CDR3 has 14 residues. Looked up from germline, CDR1 is KGHSH and CDR2 is LQKENI. Between the trimmed V and J ends, which lost 1 base and 1 base, there was a span of 7 bases. CDR3 DNA: TGTGCCAGCTCACCACAGTGGCAGAACACTGAAGCTTTCTTT. Protein product: CASSPQWQNTEAFF.

This clonotype was picked up a small number of times. This chain uses TRBV21-1 with TRBJ2-7; the table's D call TRBD1 went unverified against the DNA. TRBV21-1 is a listed pseudogene. The CDR3 length is 10 residues. The CDR3, as DNA: TGTGACTACAGGGACTACGAGCAGTACGTC. Its translation: CDYRDYEQYV.

This rearrangement joins TRBV2 to TRBJ2-7; weak D call: TRBD1 (5 bases). There are 12 residues in the CDR3. Germline CDR1 reads SNHLY; CDR2 reads FYNNEI. V was clipped by 7 bases and J by 5 bases, with 12 bases between them. The CDR3: CASTFRADEQYV. The CDR3, as DNA: TGTGCCAGCACCTTCAGGGCGGACGAGCAGTACGTC.

V is TRBV5-4 and J is TRBJ2-2, with D possibly TRBD1 on 7 matching bases. V was cut by 4 bases and J by 6 bases, with 13 bases left in between. The CDR3 loop spans 14 amino acids. Germline assignment: CDR1 SGHNT and CDR2 YYREEE (reference sequence). In nucleotides, the CDR3 is TGTGCCAGCAGCCCGCGGGACAGACCCGGGGAGCTGTTTTTT. Translated: CASSPRDRPGELFF.

This clonotype appeared many times. V usage is TRBV7-2 and J usage is TRBJ1-2; possibly TRBD1 for D (6 bases). The CDR3 length is 14 residues. V lost 4 bases and J lost 7, with 16 bases in between. CDR1 SGHTA and CDR2 FQGNSA come from the germline V gene. Here the CDR3 reads CASSSKNRALGYTF. The CDR3 bases are TGTGCCAGCAGCTCTAAGAACAGGGCTCTTGGCTACACCTTC. The full variable domain, completed using reference TRBV7-2 and TRBJ1-2, is GAGVSQSPSNKVTEKGKDVELRCDPISGHTALYWYRQSLGQGLEFLIYFQGNSAPDKSGLPSDRFSAERTGGSVSTLTIQRTQQEDSAVYLCASSSKNRALGYTFGSGTRLTVV.

The rearrangement links TRBV5-4 to TRBJ2-5; perhaps D is TRBD1 or TRBD2 (5 bases each). Germline V CDR1 and CDR2: SGHNT, YYREEE (reference sequence). The CDR3 is 18 amino acids. V dropped 0 bases and J dropped 2 bases, with 20 bases sitting between them. The CDR3 protein is CASSLEAGEGILQETQYF. In DNA, the CDR3 is TGTGCCAGCAGCTTGGAAGCCGGTGAGGGGATACTTCAAGAGACCCAGTACTTC.

This clonotype occurred a few times. The chain combines TRBV30 with TRBJ2-3, with 14 nucleotides matching TRBD2. The V gene's germline CDR1 is GTSNPN and CDR2 SVGIG (reference sequence). V lost 3 bases, J lost 4 bases, and 6 bases stayed unmatched. The CDR3 runs 16 residues. CDR3 in DNA: TGTGCCTGGAGGTGGGGACTAGCGGGGGCGGCAGATACGCAGTATTTT. Protein sequence: CAWRWGLAGAADTQYF.

A single count supports this clonotype. The chain combines TRBV6-2 or TRBV6-3 with TRBJ2-7; 9 positions agree with TRBD1. The J segment lost 6 bases and the V segment lost 1 base, leaving 7 bases of the junction unmatched. Germline CDR1 reads MNHEY; CDR2 reads SVGEGT. The CDR3 consists of 15 residues. The CDR3, as DNA: TGTGCCAGCAGTTACTTCGACAGGGGGATTGTCGAGCAGTACTTC. Amino acid sequence: CASSYFDRGIVEQYF.

The CDR3 here is CASSSAKGANVLTF. CDR3 in DNA: TGTGCCAGCAGCTCGGCAAAGGGGGCCAACGTCCTGACTTTC. The chain employs TRBV3-1 and TRBJ2-6; D gene ambiguous. The CDR3 has 14 residues. The germline gives CDR1 LGHDT, CDR2 YNNKEL (reference sequence). Trimming removed 5 bases at V and 4 bases at J, with 9 bases between.

This clonotype has a handful of counts. The chain couples TRBV7-9 to TRBJ2-3, with 12 bases that match TRBD1. The CDR3 length is 16 residues. Germline trimming cut 7 bases from V and 3 bases from J; bases unmatched to any gene: 8. Germline V gene data show CDR1 as SEHNR and CDR2 as FQNEAQ (reference sequence). DNA of the CDR3: TGTGCCAGCACCGCTACGGGACAGGGGGCAACAGATACGCAGTATTTT. This encodes CASTATGQGATDTQYF.

This clonotype came up a few times. The DNA of the CDR3 is TGTGCCACCAGTGATCCCCAGGGGGGGGTTAATGAGCAGTTCTTC. Translated, it gives CATSDPQGGVNEQFF. This chain uses TRBV24-1 with TRBJ2-1, with D perhaps being TRBD1 or TRBD2 (7 bases each). The CDR3 has 15 residues. Germline V lookup: CDR1 KGHDR, CDR2 SFDVKD. Trimming cost V 3 bases and J 7 bases, with 15 bases left between them.

The chain carries TRBV5-1 and TRBJ1-1, with 7 positions matching TRBD1. This CDR3 contains 15 residues. Germline V lookup: CDR1 SGHRS, CDR2 YFSETQ. Trimming removed 3 bases from V and 7 bases from J; junction bases left unmatched: 12. The CDR3 spells CASSSRDSANLEAFF. The CDR3 nucleotides are TGCGCCAGCAGCTCCAGGGACAGTGCGAACCTTGAAGCTTTCTTT.